Sequencing of this TCR beta chain was carried out in a study of T cell repertoires in cytomegalovirus infection. Study details: Evidence of both CMV infection and a matching HLA type came from public TCR beta signatures.

TCRdb re-called the reads through MiXCR, storing one row per CDR3 protein. In the table there are roughly 760,000 distinct CDR3 sequences, 35% to 40% of which are singletons. Points from the study as a whole: The ex vivo response was dominated by HLA-C-restricted CMV-specific TCR beta clonotypes. Totalled public TCR beta family frequency picked out people who carried CMV plus the relevant HLA.

Germline CDR1 reads MNHNS; CDR2 reads SASEGT. This CDR3 spans 19 amino acids. The germline V and J ends were trimmed by 5 bases and 14 bases, with 37 bases remaining between them. Comment on this clonotype: Its target is not known. A much larger clone lies a single base off, so this may be a read error.

J is TRBJ1-5 and V is TRBV6-1; TRBD1 is a possible D gene (5 bases). This clonotype was obtained from a human donor in good health (CMV status not recorded). Some clones in this sample may be carry-over from other donors' samples. Specimen: PBMCs. CDR3 nucleotide sequence: TGTGCCAGCAGTCACTCATCATCCGGGACCGCGCGTTATGAATTCACCAAGCATTTT. Encoded protein: CASSHSSSGTARYEFTKHF.